The subject of this entry is one T cell receptor (beta chain). The antigen is unknown. V gave up 4 bases and J gave up 10 bases, with 11 bases separating them. The CDR3 spans 13 residues. CDR1 is MNHEY, CDR2 SMNVEV, per germline (reference sequence). The source of the sample is a study of T cells in localized non-small cell lung cancer. The study's findings and limits: Tumor trailed uninvolved adjacent lung in T cell clonality, which peaked there. An association was observed between higher blood T cell density and longer overall survival.

TCRdb keeps only in-frame clones here, not all; method: immunoSEQ multiplex PCR. This sample has 1,700 or so clones, with 25% to 30% found just once. The TCR comes from a woman aged 35 to 69 with stage I lung adenocarcinoma. The specimen was lung tumor tissue, collected before any cancer treatment. The chain links TRBV27 to TRBJ1-6, with D hard to call. This chain's CDR3 is CASSYDSNSPLHF. In DNA form, the CDR3 reads TGTGCCAGCAGTTACGATAGCAACTCACCCCTCCACTTT.